These 12 T cell receptor beta chains were all obtained from the same sample, sequenced in a study of naive and memory T cell subsets. An equimolar mix of two oligonucleotides served as the beta constant-region primer for TRBC1 and TRBC2. Nested alpha and beta constant-region primers with the SP2 primer drove four PCR rounds on ligated cDNA. TCRdb passed the UMI-ligation and nested PCR reads through MiXCR, listing each CDR3 protein once. Among approximately 100,000 distinct CDR3 sequences listed, 13% to 15% were seen once. These receptors have no identified antigens. Study outcomes and limitations: A few larger clonotypes appeared in naive repertoires, especially CD8, possibly memory cells re-expressing CD45RA.

The sample taken for sequencing was naive CD8+ T cells from blood. The receptors here all came from a human donor in good health.

This clonotype occurred a few times. V gene TRBV11-2 combines with J gene TRBJ2-5, with D perhaps TRBD1 (6 bases). Germline V gene data show CDR1 as SGHAT and CDR2 as FQNNGV. The CDR3 has 15 amino acids. V lost 4 bases to trimming and J lost 5 bases, with 17 bases between them. CDR3 protein: CASSSDPPGDETQYF. CDR3 sequence (DNA): TGTGCCAGCAGCTCCGACCCCCCAGGGGACGAGACCCAGTACTTC.

This clonotype has just a few counts. The chain employs TRBV12-3 or TRBV12-4 and TRBJ2-1; D gene uncertain. The CDR3 consists of 14 residues. V was trimmed by 0 bases and J by 10 bases, leaving 13 bases between them. CDR3 nucleotides: TGTGCCAGCAGTTTAGCCTCCTATCCTTGGGAGCAGTTCTTC. Translating it yields CASSLASYPWEQFF.

This clonotype turned up a few times. The CDR3 loop is CASSYSGGNEQFF. CDR3 nucleotides: TGTGCCAGCAGCTATAGCGGAGGGAATGAGCAGTTCTTC. The rearrangement joins TRBV7-2 to TRBJ2-1, with a tentative D call TRBD2 (6 bases). Germline CDR1 SGHTA, CDR2 FQGNSA. CDR3 length equals 13 residues. Trimming cost V 4 bases and J 7 bases, with 11 bases left between them.

In this sample, this clonotype turned up a few times. The chain carries TRBV6-5 and TRBJ1-6, with D possibly matching TRBD1 (5 bases). V shed 2 bases and J shed 1 base, with 6 bases lying between them. Looked up from germline, CDR1 is MNHEY and CDR2 is SVGAGI. The CDR3 has 15 amino acids. CDR3: CASSYEGSYNSPLHF. CDR3 nucleotides: TGTGCCAGCAGTTACGAGGGGTCCTATAATTCACCCCTCCACTTT.

This clonotype showed up just a few times. The V call is TRBV6-2 or TRBV6-3, the J call TRBJ2-3; 9 bases fit TRBD2. This CDR3 comprises 17 residues. Germline V gives CDR1 MNHEY, CDR2 SVGEGT. The J segment lost 3 bases and the V segment lost 0 bases, leaving 7 bases of the junction unmatched. CDR3 protein: CASSYSSQREETDTQYF. The CDR3 DNA follows: TGTGCCAGCAGTTACTCGTCACAGCGGGAGGAAACAGATACGCAGTATTTT.

This clonotype was detected ten times or more. This chain connects TRBV29-1 to TRBJ1-5; D remains ambiguous. V gave up 5 bases and J gave up 6 bases, with 11 bases separating them. CDR1 is SQVTM and CDR2 is ANQGSEA in the germline V gene. This CDR3 has 12 amino acids. CDR3 sequence reads: CSVSEGSQPQHF. The CDR3 DNA is TGCAGCGTTTCGGAGGGAAGTCAGCCCCAGCATTTT.

The rearrangement uses TRBV11-2 and TRBJ1-2; tentatively, D is TRBD1 (6 bases). This CDR3 has 15 residues. CDR1 is SGHAT, CDR2 FQNNGV, per germline. Between the trimmed V and J ends, which lost 7 bases and 5 bases, there was a span of 20 bases. Written as DNA, the CDR3 is TGTGCCAGCAACTCGAGGGACACCACCGCGTATGGCTACACCTTC. Protein sequence: CASNSRDTTAYGYTF.

This clonotype was found many times. The chain links TRBV15 to TRBJ1-4; D uncertain. With 3 bases removed from V and 5 bases from J, the gap between germline ends came to 7 bases. This CDR3 contains 13 residues. Germline V lookup: CDR1 LNHNV, CDR2 YYDKDF (reference sequence). This chain's CDR3 is CATSSVKNEKLFF. CDR3 coding DNA: TGTGCCACCAGCAGCGTGAAGAATGAAAAACTGTTTTTT. The full variable domain, rest sourced from reference TRBV15 and TRBJ1-4, is DAMVIQNPRYQVTQFGKPVTLSCSQTLNHNVMYWYQQKSSQAPKLLFHYYDKDFNNEADTPDNFQSRRPNTSFCFLDIRSPGLGDTAMYLCATSSVKNEKLFFGSGTQLSVL.

The chain joins TRBV21-1 to TRBJ1-2. TRBV21-1 is a documented pseudogene. This CDR3 comprises 15 residues. The CDR3 DNA reads as TGTGCCAGCAGGGAGGAGAAAGGGAGTTTAAGTGGCTACACCTTC. It codes for CASREEKGSLSGYTF.

This clonotype was counted between two and nine times. The chain couples TRBV7-9 to TRBJ1-1; perhaps TRBD1 as D (5 bases). Deletions cut 5 bases from V and 4 bases from J, with 8 bases between. Germline V gene sequence: CDR1 SEHNR, CDR2 FQNEAQ (reference sequence). This CDR3 region has 12 residues. CDR3 amino acids: CASSIQGTEAFF. CDR3 nucleotides: TGTGCCAGCAGCATCCAGGGCACTGAAGCTTTCTTT.

This clonotype has at least ten counts. The V call is TRBV4-2, the J call TRBJ2-7, with D hard to call. The ends were cut back, 3 bases at V and 0 bases at J, with 12 bases in the middle. Germline values: CDR1 LGHNA, CDR2 YNFKEQ. The CDR3 length is 15 residues. In nucleotides, the CDR3 is TGTGCCAGCAGCCAGGAGTTAACTGTCTCCTACGAGCAGTACTTC. Amino acids: CASSQELTVSYEQYF.

At least ten counts were recorded for this clonotype. The chain couples TRBV29-1 to TRBJ1-2; 7 positions match TRBD1. There are 12 residues in the CDR3. Germline trimming cut 4 bases from V and 6 bases from J; bases unmatched to any gene: 5. Per the germline V gene, CDR1 is SQVTM and CDR2 is ANQGSEA. The CDR3 DNA reads TGCAGCGTTGTAGAGGGGGCCGATGGCTACACCTTC. It encodes CSVVEGADGYTF.